These T cell receptor beta chains were read from a single sample in a study of CD8 T cells in Susac syndrome. TCRdb re-derived calls from the immunoSEQ multiplex PCR reads in MiXCR, one entry per CDR3 protein. The sample lists 150,000 to 200,000 distinct CDR3 sequences; 80% to 95% were seen once. The sequencing input was CD4+ T cells from PBMCs. The receptors come from a human donor with multiple sclerosis. Each CDR3 is given with its conserved first and last residue. The D gene is left open where the match is weak.

>-|TRBV5-1|TRBJ2-3
CASSPGVATDTQYF
>TRBD1|TRBV30|TRBJ2-1
CAWRLPGGSYNEQFF
>TRBD1|TRBV29-1|TRBJ1-1
CSVEGTDTEAFF
>-|TRBV30|TRBJ2-3
CAWSYRPRDTQYF
>-|TRBV5-1|TRBJ1-6
CASSLEGGNSPLHF
>-|TRBV27|TRBJ1-2
CASSSGTNPSGYTF
>-|TRBV5-4|TRBJ2-6
CASSRDPGANVLTF
>TRBD1|TRBV5-1|TRBJ1-2
CASSPGTVSYGYTF
>-|TRBV2|TRBJ1-1
CATLQGIDTEAFF
>TRBD1|TRBV20-1|TRBJ1-5
CSAKTTGTGGFGNQPQHF
>-|TRBV7-9|TRBJ2-7
CASSSSAYEQYF
>-|TRBV30|TRBJ1-5
CAWSGSSNQPQHF
>-|TRBV12-3/TRBV12-4|TRBJ1-5
CASSLARDQPQHF
>-|TRBV6-2/TRBV6-3|TRBJ2-5
CASTPLSVQETQYF
>TRBD1|TRBV20-1|TRBJ1-5
CSASGGQYSNQPQHF
>-|TRBV2|TRBJ2-1
CASKYGRSYNEQFF
>TRBD1|TRBV28|TRBJ1-1
CASSPSGQGNTEAFF
>-|TRBV27|TRBJ2-2
CASSRGQGFGELFF
>-|TRBV7-8|TRBJ2-3
CASSLVLAGTDTQYF
>-|TRBV6-6|TRBJ1-3
CASISGGFSSGNTIYF
>-|TRBV11-2|TRBJ1-3
CASHLGDGNTIYF
>-|TRBV20-1|TRBJ2-1
CSARDGQRGLSYNEQFF
>-|TRBV29-1|TRBJ2-4
CSVLGQGINIQYF
>TRBD2|TRBV4-3|TRBJ2-3
CASSQDRASGMADTQYF
>TRBD2|TRBV10-2|TRBJ2-5
CASSEGTAGGLVETQYF
>TRBD1|TRBV29-1|TRBJ2-7
CSVGTGVQYF
>-|TRBV2|TRBJ1-1
CASSAHGGEAFF
>TRBD1|TRBV28|TRBJ1-5
CASSRTGGRQPQHF
>TRBD1|TRBV27|TRBJ1-2
CASSFSRQGMNGYTF
>TRBD2|TRBV6-5|TRBJ2-3
CASSYQRLAVDTDTQYF
>-|TRBV7-3|TRBJ1-1
CASSPQRGTEAFF
>TRBD2|TRBV5-1|TRBJ2-7
CASSLGSSGSYEQYF
>-|TRBV5-6|TRBJ1-2
CASSLPGIYGYTF
>-|TRBV28|TRBJ2-7
CASRKQGLGYEQYF
>TRBD1|TRBV29-1|TRBJ1-2
CSAGGQGFNYGYTF
>-|TRBV18|TRBJ2-3
CASSRLRETDTQYF
>TRBD2|TRBV11-2|TRBJ2-3
CASSLASLAGGPWRDTQYF
>-|TRBV3-1|TRBJ2-3
CASSGRGDTQYF
>TRBD2|TRBV18|TRBJ2-3
CASSPLLAGGPSDTQYF
>-|TRBV28|TRBJ1-6
CASGRTPLHF
>TRBD2|TRBV20-1|TRBJ2-3
CSARGEIAGYTDTQYF
>-|TRBV20-1|TRBJ1-3
CSALKGFGNTIYF